These 14 T cell receptor beta chains came from one sample sequenced in a study of monozygotic twins with inflammatory bowel disease. TCRdb re-called the 5' RACE reads and shows each CDR3 protein once, DNA omitted. This repertoire includes 150,000 to 200,000 distinct CDR3 sequences. Sequencing was carried out using blood. These receptors originate from a human donor with ulcerative colitis or Crohn's disease, or a healthy co-twin of an affected twin (not recorded which).

This chain joins TRBV18 and TRBJ2-3; as DNA is missing, the TRBD2 call by TCRdb cannot be tested. This CDR3 spans 15 amino acids. CDR1 is KGHSH and CDR2 is LQKENI in the germline V gene. The CDR3 is CASSPRTSGQDTQYF.

The chain has TRBV29-1 and TRBJ2-1; checking the TCRdb D call of TRBD1 is not possible without DNA. This CDR3 has 12 residues. Germline assignment: CDR1 SQVTM and CDR2 ANQGSEA. The CDR3 protein is CSVEVGGNEQFF.

The V and J genes are TRBV2 and TRBJ1-6; TCRdb designates TRBD1, a call that cannot be tested without DNA. Germline values: CDR1 SNHLY, CDR2 FYNNEI. The CDR3 covers 15 residues. The CDR3 here is CGGTTYPGDNSPLHF.

The chain joins TRBV6-5 to TRBJ2-2. The CDR3 extends over 12 amino acids. CDR1 is MNHEY, CDR2 SVGAGI, per germline. CDR3 loop: CASRVNTGEQFF.

The J gene is TRBJ2-1, the V gene TRBV5-1; the TCRdb D gene call, TRBD1, has no DNA to confirm it. The germline V gene has CDR1 SGHRS and CDR2 YFSETQ. This CDR3 contains 17 residues. The CDR3 protein is CASSAGPGTGPYNEQFF.

The genes are TRBV21-1 and TRBJ2-7. TRBV21-1 is reported as a pseudogene. This CDR3 is 14 amino acids long. CDR3 amino acids: CASSWPTDQLVQYF.

This rearrangement joins TRBV6-1 to TRBJ2-1. CDR1 is MNHNS, CDR2 SASEGT, per germline. CDR3 length: 13 amino acids. CDR3 sequence: CASSERSLNEQFF.

The gene calls are TRBV6-2 or TRBV6-3 and TRBJ2-5; as DNA is missing, the TRBD2 call by TCRdb cannot be tested. Germline V gene lookup returns CDR1 MNHEY and CDR2 SVGEGT. The CDR3 is made up of 14 amino acids. The CDR3 loop is CASTQAGVAETQYF.

The chain carries TRBV28 and TRBJ2-1. CDR3 length: 15 residues. Germline V gene data show CDR1 as MDHEN and CDR2 as SYDVKM. The CDR3 region is CASSLTLSSYNEQFF.

V and J are TRBV7-9 and TRBJ2-7; TCRdb returns TRBD1, unconfirmable since there is no DNA. Germline CDR1 and CDR2: SEHNR and FQNEAQ (reference sequence). The CDR3 sequence is 14 residues long. The chain's CDR3 is CASSLLGQGYEQYF.

The chain is built from TRBV10-3 and TRBJ2-3; checking the TCRdb D call of TRBD2 is not possible without DNA. CDR1 and CDR2 (germline): ENHRY, SYGVKD. The CDR3 length is 11 residues. The CDR3 protein is CAIGPTDTQYF.

The genes are TRBV2 and TRBJ1-1. The CDR3 totals 14 residues. The V gene's germline CDR1 is SNHLY and CDR2 FYNNEI. Here the CDR3 reads CASSEITRSTEAFF.

This chain connects TRBV7-2 to TRBJ1-2; TCRdb returns TRBD1, unconfirmable since there is no DNA. Germline-derived CDR1 and CDR2 are SGHTA and FQGNSA. The CDR3 extends over 14 amino acids. The CDR3 here is CASTPGDRAYGYTF.

This sequence joins TRBV12-3 or TRBV12-4 and TRBJ1-2; the TCRdb call, TRBD1, lacks DNA for checking. The CDR3 loop spans 14 amino acids. CDR3 sequence reads: CASSLTAGGYGYTF.